Sequencing of this TCR beta chain was carried out in a study of blood T cell repertoires in COVID-19 (dated by TCRdb to the early 2020s). About the full investigation: Collaborator samples came from the United States, Italy and Spain and covered acute and convalescent phases of COVID-19. Subjects who had been exposed to COVID-19, were actively infected with it, or had recovered from it provided the deeply sampled blood TCRbeta repertoires that made up the dataset. Sample metadata almost always included a de-identified subject ID, COVID-19 status, age in years and sex. The prospective study material was composed of cDNA or gDNA derived from T cells, B-cell-depleted T cells, or PBMCs. A freely available public database, intended as a resource for researchers studying the immune response to SARS-CoV-2, is where the repertoires were released. Samples were obtained from the ongoing ImmuneRACE study (first 160 participants) and from some 1,300 subjects provided by 6 global collaborators. Where available, HLA class I and class II types were taken from metadata supplied by the sample provider and were not determined by assay-based typing.

The paper's findings and limits, for the study overall: Clinical and demographic metadata were provided uncurated, with the amount varying by source and participant.

From the germline V gene, CDR1 is ENHRY and CDR2 is SYGVKD. The V end loses 3 bases and the J end loses 0 bases, and a stretch of 8 bases separates them. From the cysteine up to the phenylalanine, the CDR3 has a length of 15 residues. This entry keeps only the CDR3 DNA: 45 bases, framed from base 1. Participants in the prospective study were enrolled through a virtual design, were aged roughly 18 to 100 years, and lived in roughly 25 United States geographic areas. To assign participants to cohorts, the prospective study relied on clinical history that participants themselves reported in a screening survey and a study questionnaire. Exposed participants had been in contact with someone with a PCR-confirmed or clinician-diagnosed COVID-19 case within 2 weeks of study entry. In the prospective study, mobile phlebotomists collected whole blood, serum and a nasopharyngeal or oropharyngeal swab from each participant. Prospective study participants could optionally give additional blood draws and questionnaires over a roughly two-month period. Before DNA extraction, prospective study blood samples were shipped either frozen or at room temperature.

This clone showed up just a few times. The target of this receptor is not known. No qualities accompany the bases; no much larger clone lies one base away. The immunoSEQ Assay, a bias-controlled multiplex PCR, was used to amplify TCRbeta CDR3 regions from genomic DNA. As for the authors' bioinformatics: The number of nucleated cells in each sample was estimated from the amplification of reference gene primers within the assay. Sequence reads were collapsed and filtered to measure the absolute abundance of every unique TCRbeta CDR3 rearrangement. For each sample, productive Simpson clonality was calculated by taking the square root of Simpson's diversity index across productive rearrangements. TCRdb took this table from immuneACCESS and kept in-frame rearrangements with V and J called. Such tables lack part of the clones; where checked against another copy, unresolved V genes explain under half of the gap, and the rest is unexplained. The DNA was the basis for D and trimming; V, J and clone size are from that table. The sample records hundreds of thousands of clones, 83% of which are singletons. 4.8% of the sample is held by the ten biggest clonotypes.

The sequenced material came from PBMCs or T cells enriched from blood (not recorded which). The chain is assembled from TRBV10-3 and TRBJ2-2, with the D gene too uncertain to name. This clonotype was sampled from a woman aged 45-60 years who had been exposed to COVID-19. The CDR3 reads CAISERGSNTGELFF. The DNA reads as follows: TGTGCCATCAGTGAACGAGGATCGAACACCGGGGAGCTGTTTTTT.